Listed here is a single TCR beta chain. The antigen is unknown. TCRdb re-analyzed the PCR reads through MiXCR. The sample yields roughly 30,000 clones, roughly 30% seen once. The data stem from a study of metastatic and nonmetastatic thyroid tumors. Overall study: Malignant and benign thyroid patients had repertoires compared in peripheral blood and tumor or nodule tissue.

Findings of the study overall: Compared with benign nodules, malignant thyroid tumors were reported to have significantly higher TCR beta diversity in both blood and tumor.

All patients reached thyroid surgery having received no treatment beforehand. V shed 7 bases, J shed 4 bases, and the junction held 7 bases outside the gene matches. CDR1 is SGHRS and CDR2 is YFSETQ in the germline V gene. CDR3 length: 16 amino acids. The clonotype was recovered from a female donor with papillary thyroid cancer or a benign thyroid nodule (not recorded which). Some clones in this sample may be carry-over from other donors' samples. This chain uses TRBV5-1 with TRBJ2-1; 14 bases match TRBD2. The sequenced sample consisted of blood. DNA for the CDR3: TGCGCCAGCGGGACTAGCGGGAGCGTGCCTTACAATGAGCAGTTCTTC. This sequence encodes CASGTSGSVPYNEQFF. Filled out from reference TRBV5-1 and TRBJ2-1, the complete variable domain reads KAGVTQTPRYLIKTRGQQVTLSCSPISGHRSVSWYQQTPGQGLQFLFEYFSETQRNKGNFPGRFSGRQFSNSRSEMNVSTLELGDSALYLCASGTSGSVPYNEQFFGPGTRLTVL.